Each of the 3 T cell receptor beta chains below was sequenced from the same sample in a study of identical twins. Using its own MiXCR run on the 5' RACE reads, TCRdb lists one record per CDR3 protein. The sample has hundreds of thousands of distinct CDR3 sequences; approximately 21% are singletons. The sample was also linked to a second study, of T cells expressing NK-cell markers.

The sequencing input was PBMCs. These TCRs come from a woman under 30 in good health.

V gene TRBV6-2 or TRBV6-3 combines with J gene TRBJ2-1; D remains unclear. CDR3 length: 14 residues. The ends were cut back, 6 bases at V and 6 bases at J, with 15 bases in the middle. CDR1 is MNHEY, CDR2 SVGEGT, per germline. The CDR3 DNA is TGTGCCAGCAGGGGGAATGAACCCTCCAATGAGCAGTTCTTC. Its translation is CASRGNEPSNEQFF.

This clonotype was observed a few times. One base away lies a much larger clone, so this may be a sequencing read error. The chain carries TRBV11-2 and TRBJ1-1; maybe TRBD1 (6 bases). The CDR3 extends over 14 amino acids. Looked up from germline, CDR1 is SGHAT and CDR2 is FQNNGV. The germline V and J ends were trimmed by 3 bases and 0 bases, with 8 bases remaining between them. The CDR3 sequence: CASSLGHLNTEAFF. CDR3 DNA sequence: TGTGCCAGCAGCTTGGGACACTTGAACACTGAAGCTTTCTTT. Full variable domain (missing parts from reference TRBV11-2 and TRBJ1-1): EAGVAQSPRYKIIEKRQSVAFWCNPISGHATLYWYQQILGQGPKLLIQFQNNGVVDDSQLPKDRFSAERLKGVDSTLKIQPAKLEDSAVYLCASSLGHLNTEAFFGQGTRLTVV.

In this sample, this clonotype turned up a few times. This sequence joins TRBV6-1 and TRBJ1-2, with 8 bases identical to TRBD1. The germline V gene has CDR1 MNHNS and CDR2 SASEGT. This CDR3 region has 14 residues. J lost 4 bases, V lost 5 bases, and 6 bases had no gene match. The CDR3 DNA reads TGTGCCAGCAGTCTGAGGGACAGGTTCTATGGCTACACCTTC. Translated: CASSLRDRFYGYTF.